This T cell receptor (beta chain) was retrieved from a study of blood T cell repertoires in COVID-19. Using immunoSEQ multiplex PCR, the repertoire was profiled, and TCRdb retains in-frame clones only, with some absent. The sample has around 130,000 clones, 85% seen once. Trimming removed 3 bases at V and 5 bases at J, with 14 bases between. The CDR3 is made up of 15 amino acids. Germline loops: CDR1 SGHAT, CDR2 FQNNGV. The chain has TRBV11-2 and TRBJ2-1; TRBD2 is a possible D gene (6 bases). The sample consisted of peripheral blood. This TCR was recovered from a human donor in a cohort sampled during active COVID-19. DNA of the CDR3: TGTGCCAGCAGCTTTAGCGGCTCCCTCGACAATGAGCAGTTCTTC. Amino acid sequence: CASSFSGSLDNEQFF.